This T cell receptor (beta chain) was observed in a study of blood T cell repertoires in COVID-19 (TCRdb year 2020). Regarding the study in general: Samples covering the acute and convalescent phases of COVID-19 were provided by collaborators in the United States, Italy and Spain. The prospective study material was composed of cDNA or gDNA derived from T cells, B-cell-depleted T cells, or PBMCs. The dataset comprised deeply sampled blood TCRbeta repertoires from subjects exposed to, actively infected with, or recovered from COVID-19. A freely available public database, intended as a resource for researchers studying the immune response to SARS-CoV-2, is where the repertoires were released. The samples were drawn from two sources: the first 160 participants of the ongoing ImmuneRACE study, and 1,254 subjects contributed by 6 global collaborators. Sample metadata almost always included a de-identified subject ID, COVID-19 status, age in years and sex. Where available, HLA class I and class II types were taken from metadata supplied by the sample provider and were not determined by assay-based typing. Points the paper makes about the study in general: Clinical and demographic metadata were provided uncurated, with the amount varying by source and participant.

Germline trimming: 8 bases from V, 5 bases from J; junction bases outside gene matches: 6. CDR1 SNHLY and CDR2 FYNNEI are derived from the germline V gene. From the cysteine up to the phenylalanine, the CDR3 has a length of 13 residues. This entry keeps only the CDR3 DNA: 39 bases, framed from base 1. One collaborating source in Seattle enrolled patients during active infection and followed them longitudinally through the course of disease. Each collaborating institution followed its own protocols to collect whole blood in K2EDTA tubes. For TCRbeta analysis, collaborator samples were shipped as frozen whole blood, as isolated PBMCs, or as DNA extracted from either sample type. About this clone: Its antigen is unknown. Nothing much larger sits one base from this clone, and base qualities are not available.

The immunoSEQ Assay, a bias-controlled multiplex PCR, was used to amplify TCRbeta CDR3 regions from genomic DNA. The original methods were these. Nucleated cell counts per sample were estimated from amplification of reference gene primers within the assay. To quantify the absolute abundance of each unique TCRbeta CDR3 rearrangement, sequence reads were collapsed and filtered. For each sample, productive Simpson clonality was calculated as the square root of Simpson's diversity index over productive rearrangements. The clones in this table, taken by TCRdb from immuneACCESS, are in-frame only. Not every clone is retained; where verified, under half of the shortfall comes from an unresolved V gene, and the cause of the rest is unknown. Clone size and V and J calls were adopted from that table, with D and trimming inferred from the DNA. This sample holds some 240,000 clones; about 90% were observed only once. The top ten clonotypes cover around 0.85% of the sample.

Material: peripheral blood. The TCR was taken from a man aged 60 to 69 with COVID-19, enrolled during active disease. The chain was built from TRBV2 and TRBJ2-1, with TRBD1 identical over 7 junction bases. The CDR3 here reads CASEDGTDNEQFF. The sequenced DNA: TGTGCCAGCGAAGATGGGACAGACAATGAGCAGTTCTTC.